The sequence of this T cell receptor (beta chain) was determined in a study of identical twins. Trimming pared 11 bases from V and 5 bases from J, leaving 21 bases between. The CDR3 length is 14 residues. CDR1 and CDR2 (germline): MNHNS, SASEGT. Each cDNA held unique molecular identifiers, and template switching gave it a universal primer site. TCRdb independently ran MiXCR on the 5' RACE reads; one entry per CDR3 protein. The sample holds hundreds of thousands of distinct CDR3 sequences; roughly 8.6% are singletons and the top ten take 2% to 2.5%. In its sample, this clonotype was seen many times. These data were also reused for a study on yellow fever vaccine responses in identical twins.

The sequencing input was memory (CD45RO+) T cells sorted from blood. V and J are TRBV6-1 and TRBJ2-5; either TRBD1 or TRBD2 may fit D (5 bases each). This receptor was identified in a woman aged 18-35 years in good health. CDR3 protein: CAGERGPEGETQYF. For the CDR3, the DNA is TGTGCCGGAGAACGAGGTCCTGAGGGGGAGACCCAGTACTTC.